What follows are 17 T cell receptor beta chains derived from one specimen sequenced in a study of blood T cell repertoires in COVID-19. Only in-frame clones appear in the TCRdb table, and some are missing; sequencing was by immunoSEQ multiplex PCR. Of 150,000 to 200,000 clones in the sample, around 94% were seen once. Source material: peripheral blood. Source of these receptors: a man aged 25-45 years with COVID-19, enrolled during active disease.

The J gene is TRBJ2-1, the V gene TRBV5-5; D is perhaps TRBD2 (6 bases). V lost 6 bases, J lost 5 bases, and 18 bases lay in between. Germline V CDR1 and CDR2: SGHKS, YYEKEE (reference sequence). There are 15 residues in the CDR3. CDR3 loop: CASIGSSGFHNEQFF. The CDR3 DNA reads TGTGCCAGCATCGGGTCCAGCGGGTTCCACAATGAGCAGTTCTTC.

V is TRBV6-5 and J is TRBJ2-2; TRBD1 aligns across 7 bases. In germline, CDR1 is MNHEY, CDR2 SVGAGI. The CDR3 totals 14 residues. J was trimmed by 8 bases and V by 7 bases; bases with no gene match: 10. The CDR3 DNA reads TGTGCCAGCATTAGTGGACAGGCCGTGGGGGAGCTGTTTTTT. Its translation: CASISGQAVGELFF.

This clone was found once. This chain joins TRBV7-3 and TRBJ2-2; the D is unclear. CDR3 size: 16 residues. The V and J ends lost 1 base and 2 bases respectively, with 11 bases between them. Germline lookup yields CDR1 SGHTA and CDR2 FQGTGA. The CDR3 sequence: CASSLNAGSNTGELFF. The CDR3 DNA is TGTGCCAGCAGCTTAAACGCCGGGTCAAACACCGGGGAGCTGTTTTTT.

The chain has TRBV30 and TRBJ2-3, with TRBD2 matching 7 bases. CDR1 is GTSNPN and CDR2 is SVGIG in the germline V gene (reference sequence). This CDR3 is built from 14 residues. CDR3 loop: CATREAGPRSTQYF. Written as DNA, the CDR3 is TGTGCGACCCGGGAGGCGGGGCCCAGGTCGACGCAGTATTTT.

The chain employs TRBV11-1 and TRBJ2-1, with TRBD2 matching over 8 bases. This CDR3 contains 16 residues. Germline values: CDR1 SGHAT, CDR2 FQDESV (reference sequence). V lost 1 base to trimming and J lost 6 bases; unmatched junction nucleotides: 8. The DNA for the CDR3 is TGTGCCAGCAGCTTAGGCGGAGTAGCGGGAACCAATGAGCAGTTCTTC. This gives the protein CASSLGGVAGTNEQFF.

This chain joins TRBV2 and TRBJ2-4; the match to TRBD1 covers 10 bases. CDR1 and CDR2 from the germline V gene are SNHLY and FYNNEI. The CDR3 loop spans 13 amino acids. The V and J ends lost 7 bases and 9 bases, in that order; junction bases with no gene match: 6. The CDR3, as DNA: TGTGCCAGCACCGGGACAGGGGTTATCATTCAGTACTTC. It translates to CASTGTGVIIQYF.

The chain joins TRBV13 to TRBJ1-5; D call uncertain. The V end was cut by 1 base, the J end by 5 bases, with 6 bases between. The CDR3 runs to 13 residues. CDR1 and CDR2 (germline): PRHDT, FYEKMQ (reference sequence). This CDR3 reads CASSLERDQPQHF. For the CDR3, the DNA is TGTGCCAGCAGCTTAGAGAGGGATCAGCCCCAGCATTTT.

The genes are TRBV27 and TRBJ2-7; TRBD1 matches 7 bases. Losses at the gene ends were 3 bases for V and 3 bases for J; bases not matched to a gene: 5. The length of the CDR3 is 14 residues. Germline loops: CDR1 MNHEY, CDR2 SMNVEV (reference sequence). CDR3 DNA sequence: TGTGCCAGCAGTTTGGGGGACAGTTTCTACGAGCAGTACTTC. As protein: CASSLGDSFYEQYF.

On this clone: Other nucleotide sequences from this sample produce the same CDR3. The V and J genes are TRBV27 and TRBJ1-2; D unclear. V was trimmed by 3 bases and J by 8 bases, leaving 13 bases between them. CDR3 size: 13 residues. The V gene's germline CDR1 is MNHEY and CDR2 SMNVEV (reference sequence). The CDR3 nucleotides read TGTGCCAGCAGTTTTAGAGGGTCGGGGGGCTACACCTTC. This sequence encodes CASSFRGSGGYTF.

This sequence joins TRBV18 and TRBJ2-7, with D possibly being TRBD1 (6 bases). Per the germline V gene, CDR1 is KGHSH and CDR2 is LQKENI. The CDR3 is 14 residues long. V dropped 3 bases and J dropped 1 base, with 10 bases sitting between them. The CDR3 sequence is CASSPQGTSYEQYF. DNA for the CDR3: TGTGCCAGCTCACCTCAGGGGACGTCCTACGAGCAGTACTTC.

The chain links TRBV9 to TRBJ2-1; TRBD2 agrees at 9 bases. The CDR3 runs 17 residues. The germline V gene has CDR1 SGDLS and CDR2 YYNGEE. V trimming: 0 bases; J trimming: 6 bases; junction bases outside the gene matches: 10. The CDR3 DNA reads TGTGCCAGCAGCGTAGCTTGGGTTAGCGGGGGCCTCAATGAGCAGTTCTTC. It translates to CASSVAWVSGGLNEQFF.

In DNA, the CDR3 is TGTGCCAGCAGTTCAGGGGGCCGGGCTGAAGCTTTCTTT. This translates into CASSSGGRAEAFF. The V and J genes are TRBV27 and TRBJ1-1; 8 bases line up with TRBD1. This CDR3 comprises 13 residues. Unmatched junction bases numbered 4, after V lost 4 bases and J lost 6 bases. Germline CDR1 is MNHEY and CDR2 is SMNVEV (reference sequence).

The chain combines TRBV14 with TRBJ1-2; 7 bases line up with TRBD1. Per the germline V gene, CDR1 is SGHDN and CDR2 is FVKESK. This CDR3 is built from 13 residues. V lost 1 base, J lost 8 bases, and 4 bases stayed unmatched. Here the CDR3 DNA reads TGTGCCAGCAGCCAAGCACAGGGGAGCGGCTACACCTTC. Its protein is CASSQAQGSGYTF.

The chain recombines TRBV5-6 with TRBJ2-3; possibly TRBD2 for D (5 bases). This CDR3 is 16 amino acids long. CDR1 is SGHDT and CDR2 is YYEEEE in the germline V gene. V was pared by 2 bases and J by 4 bases, with 17 bases between. CDR3 sequence reads: CASSFRPSGRSDTQYF. The CDR3 DNA sequence: TGTGCCAGCAGCTTCCGCCCCTCGGGAAGGTCAGATACGCAGTATTTT.

This chain uses TRBV14 with TRBJ1-6; a possible D gene is TRBD1 (5 bases). V shed 4 bases and J shed 10 bases, with 11 bases lying between them. The CDR3 extends over 13 amino acids. The V gene's germline CDR1 is SGHDN and CDR2 FVKESK. CDR3 nucleotides: TGTGCCAGCAGCCCCTGGGGGGTCTCACCCCTCCACTTT. Its protein is CASSPWGVSPLHF.

For the CDR3, the DNA is TGTGCCAGCTCACCACCGTCGGGGAAAGCCAAAAACATTCAGTACTTC. As protein: CASSPPSGKAKNIQYF. The rearrangement joins TRBV18 to TRBJ2-4; D perhaps matches TRBD2 (5 bases). V lost 0 bases, J lost 0 bases, and 9 bases lay in between. The CDR3 is 16 amino acids. Looked up from germline, CDR1 is KGHSH and CDR2 is LQKENI.

This clone was recorded only once. The same CDR3 also results from other DNA sequences found in this sample. The chain is built from TRBV5-1 and TRBJ1-1; D is possibly TRBD1 (6 bases). The length of the CDR3 is 15 residues. Germline CDR1 reads SGHRS; CDR2 reads YFSETQ. The ends were cut back, 0 bases at V and 0 bases at J, with 9 bases in the middle. CDR3 nucleotides: TGCGCCAGCAGCTTGGATGGACAGCTGAACACTGAAGCTTTCTTT. Its translation is CASSLDGQLNTEAFF. Supplemented by reference TRBV5-1 and TRBJ1-1, the full variable domain reads KAGVTQTPRYLIKTRGQQVTLSCSPISGHRSVSWYQQTPGQGLQFLFEYFSETQRNKGNFPGRFSGRQFSNSRSEMNVSTLELGDSALYLCASSLDGQLNTEAFFGQGTRLTVV.